This entry concerns a single T cell receptor (beta chain). Germline V gene lookup returns CDR1 LGHNA and CDR2 YSLEER. This CDR3 is 16 amino acids long. Losses at the gene ends were 1 base for V and 8 bases for J; bases not matched to a gene: 4. As handled by the study authors: The assay estimated nucleated cells by amplifying reference gene primers. TCRdb's copy holds only in-frame clones and misses some; the assay was immunoSEQ multiplex PCR. The D gene and trimming were derived from the DNA, and the V and J assignments and clone size from that table. The sample consists of nearly 200,000 clones, 70% to 90% of them appearing once. The source of the sample is a study of blood T cell repertoires in COVID-19. In the study overall: Some COVID-19 samples were acute and others convalescent; all came from the United States, Italy and Spain. T cells, B-cell-depleted T cells, or PBMCs provided the cDNA or gDNA that served as material.

The clonotype originates from a woman aged 40 to 55 who had recovered from COVID-19. The chain combines TRBV4-3 with TRBJ2-1; 14 bases match TRBD2. The sample consisted of peripheral blood. CDR3 loop: CASSQAGLAGVDEQFF. CDR3 nucleotide sequence: TGCGCCAGCAGCCAAGCGGGACTAGCGGGAGTAGATGAGCAGTTCTTC.